The TCR beta chain under discussion was sequenced for a study of blood T cell repertoires in COVID-19. CDR3 size: 14 residues. Trimming shortened V by 1 base and J by 9 bases, and 13 bases separated the two germline ends. CDR1 is MGHRA and CDR2 is YSYEKL in the germline V gene. In the authors' methods: From reference gene primer amplification, estimates of nucleated cell counts were derived. Data came from immunoSEQ multiplex PCR; TCRdb stores just in-frame clones and leaves some out. The D gene and trimming were derived from the DNA, and the V and J assignments and clone size from that table. Altogether roughly 140,000 clones are present, around 87% being singletons, with the ten largest covering about 11%.

The chain recombines TRBV4-1 with TRBJ2-1, with D maybe TRBD2 (6 bases). This clonotype originated in a man in his 60s who had recovered from COVID-19. Specimen: PBMCs or T cells enriched from blood (not recorded which). The CDR3 nucleotides are TGCGCCAGCAGCCAAGTGCCCGGGGAGGCTGAGCAGTTCTTC. This sequence encodes CASSQVPGEAEQFF.